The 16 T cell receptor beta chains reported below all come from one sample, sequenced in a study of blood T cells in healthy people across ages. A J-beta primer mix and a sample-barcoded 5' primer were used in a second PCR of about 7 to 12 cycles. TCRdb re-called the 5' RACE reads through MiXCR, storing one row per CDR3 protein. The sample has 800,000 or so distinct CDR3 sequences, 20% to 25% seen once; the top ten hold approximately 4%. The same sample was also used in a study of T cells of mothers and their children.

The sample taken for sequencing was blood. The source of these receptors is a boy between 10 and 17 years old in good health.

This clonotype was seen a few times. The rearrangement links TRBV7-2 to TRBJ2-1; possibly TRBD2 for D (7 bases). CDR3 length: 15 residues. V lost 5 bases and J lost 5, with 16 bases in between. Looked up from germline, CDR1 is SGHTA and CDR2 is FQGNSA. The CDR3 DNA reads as TGTGCCAGCAGCCTCTTGGGCGGGGGCCACAATGAGCAGTTCTTC. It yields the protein CASSLLGGGHNEQFF. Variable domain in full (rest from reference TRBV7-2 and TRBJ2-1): GAGVSQSPSNKVTEKGKDVELRCDPISGHTALYWYRQSLGQGLEFLIYFQGNSAPDKSGLPSDRFSAERTGGSVSTLTIQRTQQEDSAVYLCASSLLGGGHNEQFFGPGTRLTVL.

For the CDR3, the DNA is TGTGCCAGCAGCCAAGAGACGAGCTTGGGGGAGAACACTGAAGCTTTCTTT. Its protein product is CASSQETSLGENTEAFF. The chain employs TRBV3-1 and TRBJ1-1; tentative D call: TRBD1 (5 bases). The ends were cut back, 0 bases at V and 1 base at J, with 15 bases in the middle. Per germline, CDR1 LGHDT and CDR2 YNNKEL (reference sequence). The CDR3 consists of 17 residues.

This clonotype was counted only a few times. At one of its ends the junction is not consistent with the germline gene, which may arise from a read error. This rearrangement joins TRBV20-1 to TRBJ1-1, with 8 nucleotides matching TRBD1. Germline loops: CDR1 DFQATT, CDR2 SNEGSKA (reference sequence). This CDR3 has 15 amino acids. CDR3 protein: CSARDRGWANTEAFF. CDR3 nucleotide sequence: TGCAGTGCCAGAGACAGGGGTTGGGCGAACACTGAAGCTTTCTTT.

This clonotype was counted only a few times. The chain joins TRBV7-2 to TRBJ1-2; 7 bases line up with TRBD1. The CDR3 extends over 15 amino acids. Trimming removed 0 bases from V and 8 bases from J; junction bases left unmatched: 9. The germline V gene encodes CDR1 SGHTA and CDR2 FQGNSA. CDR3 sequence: CASSLARDRGEGYTF. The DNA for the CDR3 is TGTGCCAGCAGCTTAGCCCGGGACAGAGGAGAAGGCTACACCTTC.

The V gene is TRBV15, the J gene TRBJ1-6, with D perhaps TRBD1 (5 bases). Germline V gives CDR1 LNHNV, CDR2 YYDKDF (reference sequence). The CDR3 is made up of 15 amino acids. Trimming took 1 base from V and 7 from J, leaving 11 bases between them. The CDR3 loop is CATSRVQGSNSPLHF. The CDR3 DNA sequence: TGTGCCACCAGCAGAGTCCAGGGATCGAATTCACCCCTCCACTTT.

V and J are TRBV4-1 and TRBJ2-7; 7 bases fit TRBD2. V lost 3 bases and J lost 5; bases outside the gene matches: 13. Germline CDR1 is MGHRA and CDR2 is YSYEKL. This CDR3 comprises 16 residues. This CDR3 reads CASSQTVGAGFDEQYF. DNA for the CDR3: TGCGCCAGCAGCCAGACGGTGGGAGCGGGGTTTGACGAGCAGTACTTC.

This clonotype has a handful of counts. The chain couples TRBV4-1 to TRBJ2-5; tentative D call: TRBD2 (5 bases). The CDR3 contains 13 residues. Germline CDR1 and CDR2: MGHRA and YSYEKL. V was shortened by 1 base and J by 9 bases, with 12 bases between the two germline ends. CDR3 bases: TGCGCCAGCAGCCAAGTTCTGGCTAGCCCCCAGTACTTC. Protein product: CASSQVLASPQYF.

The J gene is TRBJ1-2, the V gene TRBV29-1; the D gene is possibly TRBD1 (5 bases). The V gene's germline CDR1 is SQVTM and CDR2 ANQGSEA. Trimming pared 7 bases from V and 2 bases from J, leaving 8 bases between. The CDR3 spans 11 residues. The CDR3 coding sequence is TGCAGCGATGGGACGAACTATGGCTACACCTTC. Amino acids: CSDGTNYGYTF. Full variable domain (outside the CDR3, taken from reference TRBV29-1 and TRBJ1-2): SAVISQKPSRDICQRGTSLTIQCQVDSQVTMMFWYRQQPGQSLTLIATANQGSEATYESGFVIDKFPISRPNLTFSTLTVSNMSPEDSSIYLCSDGTNYGYTFGSGTRLTVV.

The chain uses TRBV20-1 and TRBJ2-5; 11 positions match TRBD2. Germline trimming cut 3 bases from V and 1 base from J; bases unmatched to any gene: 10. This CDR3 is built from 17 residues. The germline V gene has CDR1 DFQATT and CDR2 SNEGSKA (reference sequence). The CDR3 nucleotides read TGCAGTGCTAGTGGGCTAGCGGGGGGCCCAATCCAAGAGACCCAGTACTTC. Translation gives CSASGLAGGPIQETQYF.

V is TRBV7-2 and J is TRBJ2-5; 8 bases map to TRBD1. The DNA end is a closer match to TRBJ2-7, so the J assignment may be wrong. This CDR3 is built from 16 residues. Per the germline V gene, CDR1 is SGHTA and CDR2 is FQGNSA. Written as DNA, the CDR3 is TGTGCCAGCAGCCCAGATTTGGACAGGGTATCATACGAGCAGTACTTC. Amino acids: CASSPDLDRVSYEQYF.

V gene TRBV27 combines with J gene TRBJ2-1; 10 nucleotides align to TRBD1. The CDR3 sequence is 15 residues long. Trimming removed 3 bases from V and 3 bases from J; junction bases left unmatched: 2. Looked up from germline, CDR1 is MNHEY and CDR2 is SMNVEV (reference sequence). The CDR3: CASSFGDRGYNEQFF. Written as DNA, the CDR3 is TGTGCCAGCAGTTTTGGGGACAGGGGCTACAATGAGCAGTTCTTC.

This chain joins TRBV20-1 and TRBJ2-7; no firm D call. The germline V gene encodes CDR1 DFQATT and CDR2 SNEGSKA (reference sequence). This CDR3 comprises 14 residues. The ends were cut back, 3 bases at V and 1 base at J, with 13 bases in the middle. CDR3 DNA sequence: TGCAGTGCTAGTGAACCGGTTCAGTCCTACGAGCAGTACTTC. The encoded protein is CSASEPVQSYEQYF.

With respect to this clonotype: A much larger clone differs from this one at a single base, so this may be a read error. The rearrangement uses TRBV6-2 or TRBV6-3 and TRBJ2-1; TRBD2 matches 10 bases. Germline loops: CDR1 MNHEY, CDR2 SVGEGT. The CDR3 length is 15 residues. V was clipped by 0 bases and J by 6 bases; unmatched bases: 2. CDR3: CASSYSASGGNEQFF. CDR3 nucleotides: TGTGCCAGCAGTTACTCGGCTAGCGGGGGCAATGAGCAGTTCTTC.

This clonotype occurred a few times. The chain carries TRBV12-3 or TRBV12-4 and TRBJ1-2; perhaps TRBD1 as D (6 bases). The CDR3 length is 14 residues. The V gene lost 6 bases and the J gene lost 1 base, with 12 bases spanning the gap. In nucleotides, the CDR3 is TGTGCCAGCAGACCGGACAGTAGTAACTATGGCTACACCTTC. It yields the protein CASRPDSSNYGYTF.

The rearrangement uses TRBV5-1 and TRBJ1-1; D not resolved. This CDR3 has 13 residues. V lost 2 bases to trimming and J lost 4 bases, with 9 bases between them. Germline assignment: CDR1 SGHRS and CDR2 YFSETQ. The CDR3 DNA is TGCGCCAGCAGCTTAGAGAGTTTCACTGAAGCTTTCTTT. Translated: CASSLESFTEAFF. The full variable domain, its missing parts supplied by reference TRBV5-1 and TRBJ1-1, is KAGVTQTPRYLIKTRGQQVTLSCSPISGHRSVSWYQQTPGQGLQFLFEYFSETQRNKGNFPGRFSGRQFSNSRSEMNVSTLELGDSALYLCASSLESFTEAFFGQGTRLTVV.

CDR3 DNA sequence: TGTGCCAGCTGCTCCCTTAGCGATGAGCAGTTCTTC. Protein: CASCSLSDEQFF. The V gene is TRBV12-3 or TRBV12-4, the J gene TRBJ2-1, with D possibly matching TRBD2 (5 bases). The CDR3 loop spans 12 amino acids. The V end lost 8 bases, the J end lost 8 bases, and 13 bases lay between the germline ends.